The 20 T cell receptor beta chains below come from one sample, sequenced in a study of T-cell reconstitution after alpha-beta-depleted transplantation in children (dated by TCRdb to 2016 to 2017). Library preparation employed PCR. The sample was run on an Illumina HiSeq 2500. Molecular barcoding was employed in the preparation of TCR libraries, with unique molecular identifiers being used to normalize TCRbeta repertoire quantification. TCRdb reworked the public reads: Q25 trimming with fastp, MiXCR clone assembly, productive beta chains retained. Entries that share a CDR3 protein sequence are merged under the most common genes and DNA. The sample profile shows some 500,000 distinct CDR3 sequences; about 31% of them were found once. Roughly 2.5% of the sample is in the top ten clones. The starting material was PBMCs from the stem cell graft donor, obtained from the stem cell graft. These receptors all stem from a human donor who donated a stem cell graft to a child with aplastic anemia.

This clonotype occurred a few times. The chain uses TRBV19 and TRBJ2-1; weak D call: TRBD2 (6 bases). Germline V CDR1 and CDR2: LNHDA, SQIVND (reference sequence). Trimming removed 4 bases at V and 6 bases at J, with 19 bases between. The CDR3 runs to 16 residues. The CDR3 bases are TGTGCCAGTAGTACTCGAGGTAGCGGAGGGTCCAATGAGCAGTTCTTC. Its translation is CASSTRGSGGSNEQFF. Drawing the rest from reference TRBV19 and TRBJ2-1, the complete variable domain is DGGITQSPKYLFRKEGQNVTLSCEQNLNHDAMYWYRQDPGQGLRLIYYSQIVNDFQKGDIAEGYSVSREKKESFPLTVTSAQKNPTAFYLCASSTRGSGGSNEQFFGPGTRLTVL.

The CDR3 is CASSKSAGEFYNEQFF. The DNA for the CDR3 is TGTGCCAGCAGCAAATCAGCAGGGGAATTCTACAATGAGCAGTTCTTC. The chain couples TRBV9 to TRBJ2-1, with D perhaps matching TRBD1 (6 bases). This CDR3 is 16 amino acids long. The V gene's germline CDR1 is SGDLS and CDR2 YYNGEE. V dropped 4 bases and J dropped 3 bases, with 17 bases sitting between them.

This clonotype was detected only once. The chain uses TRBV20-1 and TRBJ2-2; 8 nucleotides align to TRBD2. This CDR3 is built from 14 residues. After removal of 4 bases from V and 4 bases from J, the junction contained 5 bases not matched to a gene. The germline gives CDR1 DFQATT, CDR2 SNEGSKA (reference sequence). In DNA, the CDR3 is TGCAGTGCTACCAAGCGGGAGTCCACCGGGGAGCTGTTTTTT. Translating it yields CSATKRESTGELFF.

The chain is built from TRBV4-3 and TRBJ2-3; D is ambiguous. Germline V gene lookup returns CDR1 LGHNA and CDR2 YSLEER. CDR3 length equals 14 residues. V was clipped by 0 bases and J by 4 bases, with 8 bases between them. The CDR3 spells CASSQEILSDTQYF. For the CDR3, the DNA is TGCGCCAGCAGCCAAGAAATCCTGTCAGATACGCAGTATTTT.

CDR3 nucleotides: TGCAGTGCTAGAGAACAGGGGGCCACTGAAGCTTTCTTT. It specifies CSAREQGATEAFF. The chain links TRBV20-1 to TRBJ1-1, with 9 bases that match TRBD1. The J segment lost 4 bases and the V segment lost 0 bases, leaving 0 bases of the junction unmatched. The germline CDR1 and CDR2 sequences are DFQATT and SNEGSKA (reference sequence). The CDR3 runs to 13 residues.

This chain's CDR3 is CASSLGPPMNTEAFF. The CDR3 DNA follows: TGCGCCAGCAGCTTGGGACCACCCATGAACACTGAAGCTTTCTTT. The chain uses TRBV5-1 and TRBJ1-1; D gene uncertain. The CDR3 consists of 15 residues. V lost 0 bases, J lost 0 bases, and 9 bases lay in between. Germline CDR1 is SGHRS and CDR2 is YFSETQ. The complete variable domain, with remaining parts taken from reference TRBV5-1 and TRBJ1-1, reads KAGVTQTPRYLIKTRGQQVTLSCSPISGHRSVSWYQQTPGQGLQFLFEYFSETQRNKGNFPGRFSGRQFSNSRSEMNVSTLELGDSALYLCASSLGPPMNTEAFFGQGTRLTVV.

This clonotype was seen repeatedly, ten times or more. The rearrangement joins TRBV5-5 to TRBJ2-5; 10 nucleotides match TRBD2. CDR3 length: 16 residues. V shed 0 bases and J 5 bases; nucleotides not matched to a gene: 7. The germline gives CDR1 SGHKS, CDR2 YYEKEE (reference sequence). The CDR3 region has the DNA TGTGCCAGCAGCTTGGCGCTAGCGGGAGCGCAGGAGACCCAGTACTTC. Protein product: CASSLALAGAQETQYF.

CDR3 amino acids: CAWTTRQFYEQYF. The DNA for the CDR3 is TGTGCCTGGACCACCCGACAGTTCTACGAGCAGTACTTC. This chain links TRBV30 with TRBJ2-7; perhaps TRBD1 as D (5 bases). The length of the CDR3 is 13 residues. V was pared by 4 bases and J by 3 bases, with 13 bases between. Germline CDR1 is GTSNPN and CDR2 is SVGIG (reference sequence).

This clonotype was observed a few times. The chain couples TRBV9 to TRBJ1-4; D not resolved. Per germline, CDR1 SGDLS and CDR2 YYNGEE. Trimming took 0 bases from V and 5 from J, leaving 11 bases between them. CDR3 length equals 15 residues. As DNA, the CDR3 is TGTGCCAGCAGCGTAGGTGAAGAACCAAATGAAAAACTGTTTTTT. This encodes CASSVGEEPNEKLFF.

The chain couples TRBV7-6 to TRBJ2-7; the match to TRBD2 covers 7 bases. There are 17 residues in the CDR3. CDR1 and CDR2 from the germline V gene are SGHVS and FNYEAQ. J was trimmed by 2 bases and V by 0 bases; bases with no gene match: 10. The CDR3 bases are TGTGCCAGCAGCTTAGCGCGTAGCGGGCGGACCACCTACGAGCAGTACTTC. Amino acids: CASSLARSGRTTYEQYF.

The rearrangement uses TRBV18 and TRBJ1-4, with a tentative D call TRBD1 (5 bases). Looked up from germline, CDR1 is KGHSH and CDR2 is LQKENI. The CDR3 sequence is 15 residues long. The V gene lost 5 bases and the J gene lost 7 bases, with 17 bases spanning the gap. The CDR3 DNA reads TGTGCCAGCTCATTACCAGGGTCCCTAAGTGAAAAACTGTTTTTT. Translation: CASSLPGSLSEKLFF. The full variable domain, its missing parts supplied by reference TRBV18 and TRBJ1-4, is NAGVMQNPRHLVRRRGQEARLRCSPMKGHSHVYWYRQLPEEGLKFMVYLQKENIIDESGMPKERFSAEFPKEGPSILRIQQVVRGDSAAYFCASSLPGSLSEKLFFGSGTQLSVL.

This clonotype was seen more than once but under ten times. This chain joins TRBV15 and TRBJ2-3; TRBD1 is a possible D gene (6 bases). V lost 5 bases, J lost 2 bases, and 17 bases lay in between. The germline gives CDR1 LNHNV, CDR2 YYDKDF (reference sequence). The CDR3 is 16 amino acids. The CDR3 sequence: CATSPRGRTATDTQYF. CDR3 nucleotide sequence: TGTGCCACCAGCCCCAGGGGCAGGACCGCCACAGATACGCAGTATTTT.

The CDR3 protein is CASSPRRANEQYF. Here the CDR3 DNA reads TGTGCCAGCAGTCCGCGGAGGGCAAACGAGCAGTACTTC. This chain uses TRBV27 with TRBJ2-7; TRBD2 might be the D (6 bases). Germline V gene sequence: CDR1 MNHEY, CDR2 SMNVEV (reference sequence). Trimming removed 5 bases from V and 5 bases from J, with 13 bases in between. The CDR3 runs 13 residues.

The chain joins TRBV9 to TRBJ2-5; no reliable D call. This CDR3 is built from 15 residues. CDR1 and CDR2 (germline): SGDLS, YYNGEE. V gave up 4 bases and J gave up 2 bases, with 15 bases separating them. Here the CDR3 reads CASSQHGVGQETQYF. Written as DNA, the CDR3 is TGTGCCAGCAGCCAACATGGAGTAGGGCAAGAGACCCAGTACTTC.

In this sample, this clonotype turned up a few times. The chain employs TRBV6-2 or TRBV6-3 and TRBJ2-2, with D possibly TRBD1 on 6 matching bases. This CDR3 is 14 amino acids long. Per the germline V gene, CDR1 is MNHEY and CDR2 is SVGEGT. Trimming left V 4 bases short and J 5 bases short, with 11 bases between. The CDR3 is CASSWGQPTGELFF. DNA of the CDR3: TGTGCCAGCAGTTGGGGACAACCAACCGGGGAGCTGTTTTTT.

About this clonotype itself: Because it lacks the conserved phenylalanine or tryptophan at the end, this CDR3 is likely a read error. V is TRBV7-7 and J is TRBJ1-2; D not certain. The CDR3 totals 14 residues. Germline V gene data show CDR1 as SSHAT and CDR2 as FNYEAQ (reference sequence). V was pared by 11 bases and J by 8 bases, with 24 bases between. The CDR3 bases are TGTGCCCCCCCGGTGGTCCAGGCGCCAACGGGCTACACCTTG. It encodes CAPPVVQAPTGYTL.

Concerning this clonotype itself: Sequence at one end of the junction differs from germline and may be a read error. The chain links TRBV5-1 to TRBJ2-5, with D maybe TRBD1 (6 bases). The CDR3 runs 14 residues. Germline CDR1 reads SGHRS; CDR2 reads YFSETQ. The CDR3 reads CASSLRTDQETQYF. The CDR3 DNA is TGTGCCAGCAGCCTCCGGACAGATCAAGAGACCCAGTACTTC.

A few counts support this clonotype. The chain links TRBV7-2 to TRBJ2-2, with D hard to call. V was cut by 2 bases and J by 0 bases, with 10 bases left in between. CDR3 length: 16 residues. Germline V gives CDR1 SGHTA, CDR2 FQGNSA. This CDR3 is CASSLNAVTNTGELFF. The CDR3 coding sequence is TGTGCCAGCAGCTTAAATGCGGTTACGAACACCGGGGAGCTGTTTTTT.

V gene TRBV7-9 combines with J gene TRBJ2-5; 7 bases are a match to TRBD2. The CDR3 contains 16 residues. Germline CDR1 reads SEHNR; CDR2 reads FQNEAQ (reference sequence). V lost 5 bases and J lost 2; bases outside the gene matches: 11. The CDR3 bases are TGTGCCAGCAGCCCCGGGAGGTCCACCCTTCAAGAGACCCAGTACTTC. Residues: CASSPGRSTLQETQYF.

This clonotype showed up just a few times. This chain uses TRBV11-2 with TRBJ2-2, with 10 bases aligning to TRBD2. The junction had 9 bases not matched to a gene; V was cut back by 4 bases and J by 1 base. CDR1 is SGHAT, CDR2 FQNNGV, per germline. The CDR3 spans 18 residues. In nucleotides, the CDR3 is TGTGCCAGCAGCTCCGGATGGATAGCGGGAGGGAACACCGGGGAGCTGTTTTTT. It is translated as CASSSGWIAGGNTGELFF.